Included here is one TCR beta chain sequence, with context. What it binds is not known. Healthy people donating bone marrow made up the donors. The sample originates from a study of cytomegalovirus exposure and HLA in healthy donors. Whole-study findings and limits: Analysis was performed later, and it showed HLA-associated TCR beta chains to be more clonally expanded than equally common others. Earlier analysis found most TCR beta V segments productive about 87% or about 30% of the time.

It was with 60 Vbeta and 13 Jbeta primers that the PCR ran. This table comes from immunoSEQ multiplex PCR, and its TCRdb copy is limited to in-frame clones, with some not included. The specimen's table records 130,000 or so clones. This CDR3 is built from 15 residues. Germline V lookup: CDR1 SGHNT, CDR2 YYREEE (reference sequence). Deletions cut 4 bases from V and 4 bases from J, with 17 bases between. The specimen was PBMCs. The TCR sequence derives from a woman between 18 and 29 years old in good health and CMV-seronegative. The V gene is TRBV5-4, the J gene TRBJ1-1; a possible D gene is TRBD1 (6 bases). In DNA, the CDR3 is TGTGCCAGCAGCCCAGGACGGGGGGCGAGCACTGAAGCTTTCTTT. This gives the protein CASSPGRGASTEAFF. Variable domain in full (rest from reference TRBV5-4 and TRBJ1-1): ETGVTQSPTHLIKTRGQQVTLRCSSQSGHNTVSWYQQALGQGPQFIFQYYREEENGRGNFPPRFSGLQFPNYSSELNVNALELDDSALYLCASSPGRGASTEAFFGQGTRLTVV.